A single sample is the source of the 28 T cell receptor beta chains below, sequenced in a study of cytomegalovirus exposure and HLA in healthy donors. Primers for the PCR totalled 60 Vbeta and 13 Jbeta. Generated by immunoSEQ multiplex PCR, the TCRdb table keeps only in-frame clones and is missing some. This table has around 120,000 clones, approximately 80% appearing once. Material: PBMCs. The receptors stem from a man aged 50-60 years in good health and CMV-seronegative.

This chain uses TRBV13 with TRBJ2-1; D is ambiguous. The CDR3 loop spans 13 amino acids. V was pared by 1 base and J by 5 bases, with 6 bases between. Looked up from germline, CDR1 is PRHDT and CDR2 is FYEKMQ (reference sequence). The CDR3 loop reads CASSLVSDNEQFF. The CDR3 bases are TGTGCCAGCAGCTTAGTATCGGACAATGAGCAGTTCTTC.

The chain combines TRBV5-8 with TRBJ1-2; D unresolved. Trimming left V 4 bases short and J 2 bases short, with 12 bases between. This CDR3 spans 14 amino acids. Per germline, CDR1 SGHTS and CDR2 YDEGEE. CDR3 sequence (DNA): TGTGCCAGCAGCCCCCTGGCATTGAACTATGGCTACACCTTC. Translation: CASSPLALNYGYTF.

The chain carries TRBV7-2 and TRBJ2-1, with D maybe TRBD1 (6 bases). V was clipped by 5 bases and J by 2 bases, with 13 bases between them. The germline gives CDR1 SGHTA, CDR2 FQGNSA. The CDR3 is made up of 15 amino acids. CDR3 bases: TGTGCCAGCAGCGCCGTTCCAGGGGCCTACAATGAGCAGTTCTTC. It is translated as CASSAVPGAYNEQFF.

V gene TRBV27 combines with J gene TRBJ2-7; TRBD1 agrees at 8 bases. Trimming took 7 bases from V and 4 from J; bases not matched to a gene: 9. The CDR3 has 14 residues. CDR1 and CDR2 from the germline V gene are MNHEY and SMNVEV (reference sequence). The CDR3 region is CASMGAGGHYEQYF. The CDR3 nucleotides read TGTGCCAGCATGGGGGCAGGGGGCCATTACGAGCAGTACTTC.

The chain is built from TRBV6-1 and TRBJ1-2, with D perhaps TRBD1 (6 bases). The CDR3 spans 14 residues. The germline V gene encodes CDR1 MNHNS and CDR2 SASEGT. Trimming shortened V by 4 bases and J by 4 bases, and 13 bases separated the two germline ends. The CDR3: CASSGNRVGYGYTF. Here the CDR3 DNA reads TGTGCCAGCAGTGGAAACAGGGTCGGCTATGGCTACACCTTC.

The V and J genes are TRBV29-1 and TRBJ1-4; 9 bases align to TRBD1. This CDR3 spans 12 amino acids. The junction had 6 bases not matched to a gene; V was cut back by 6 bases and J by 10 bases. Germline CDR1 reads SQVTM; CDR2 reads ANQGSEA. The CDR3: CSVEGQGGKLFF. CDR3 bases: TGCAGCGTAGAGGGACAGGGAGGAAAACTGTTTTTT.

This chain uses TRBV5-1 with TRBJ1-1, with 7 bases that match TRBD1. The V gene's germline CDR1 is SGHRS and CDR2 YFSETQ. This CDR3 has 13 residues. Trimming at V came to 4 bases and at J to 1 base, leaving 1 base not matched to a gene. Here the CDR3 reads CASSAGGNTEAFF. CDR3 DNA: TGCGCCAGCAGCGCAGGGGGGAACACTGAAGCTTTCTTT.

This chain links TRBV5-1 with TRBJ1-5, with TRBD1 matching over 10 bases. This CDR3 is built from 16 residues. CDR1 and CDR2 (germline): SGHRS, YFSETQ. J was trimmed by 8 bases and V by 0 bases; bases with no gene match: 8. The CDR3 DNA sequence: TGCGCCAGCAGCTTGGTAGGGACAGGGGAAGGAGAGCCCCAGCATTTT. Translation gives CASSLVGTGEGEPQHF.

The rearrangement uses TRBV30 and TRBJ1-3; D is possibly TRBD1 (5 bases). With 1 base removed from V and 9 bases from J, the gap between germline ends came to 13 bases. This CDR3 spans 13 amino acids. The germline CDR1 and CDR2 sequences are GTSNPN and SVGIG (reference sequence). The CDR3 reads CAWSGGGGVTIYF. The CDR3 DNA reads as TGTGCCTGGAGTGGGGGCGGCGGGGTCACCATATATTTT.

This sequence joins TRBV23-1 and TRBJ1-4, with D unclear. TRBV23-1 is treated as an ORF (open reading frame) with a function not yet certain. This CDR3 region has 11 residues. Trimming took off 9 bases at V and 8 bases at J, with 10 bases between the two ends. This CDR3 reads CARRQEEKLFF. CDR3 DNA: TGCGCCAGAAGACAAGAGGAAAAACTGTTTTTT.

The rearrangement joins TRBV18 to TRBJ2-5; a possible D gene is TRBD2 (6 bases). Germline V lookup: CDR1 KGHSH, CDR2 LQKENI. V was cut by 1 base and J by 2 bases, with 11 bases left in between. The CDR3 covers 15 residues. This chain's CDR3 is CASSPLSGGQETQYF. The CDR3 DNA sequence: TGTGCCAGCTCACCACTGTCCGGGGGACAAGAGACCCAGTACTTC.

This clone has just one count. The chain carries TRBV12-5 and TRBJ2-3; perhaps TRBD2 as D (5 bases). The length of the CDR3 is 16 residues. Trimming removed 10 bases from V and 2 bases from J, with 22 bases in between. Germline V gives CDR1 LGHNT, CDR2 FRNRAP. CDR3 region: CAISLAGSGNTDTQYF. Written as DNA, the CDR3 is TGTGCTATCTCCTTAGCTGGGAGCGGAAACACAGATACGCAGTATTTT.

This clone occurred once. This chain joins TRBV5-6 and TRBJ2-6, with D perhaps TRBD1 (5 bases). The CDR3 runs 14 residues. Germline-derived CDR1 and CDR2 are SGHDT and YYEEEE. V dropped 7 bases and J dropped 2 bases, with 10 bases sitting between them. CDR3 amino acids: CASLVGAGANVLTF. CDR3 bases: TGTGCCAGCCTGGTAGGGGCTGGGGCCAACGTCCTGACTTTC.

CDR3 loop: CASSLAPRGTYNSPLHF. The CDR3 coding sequence is TGTGCCAGCAGCTTAGCCCCCAGGGGAACCTATAATTCACCCCTCCACTTT. This chain joins TRBV7-9 and TRBJ1-6; maybe TRBD1 (6 bases). V dropped 0 bases and J dropped 2 bases, with 11 bases sitting between them. Germline CDR1 and CDR2: SEHNR and FQNEAQ (reference sequence). The CDR3 has 17 residues.

The chain uses TRBV18 and TRBJ2-5; D is possibly TRBD1 (5 bases). This CDR3 has 14 residues. V lost 0 bases and J lost 3, with 8 bases in between. Per the germline V gene, CDR1 is KGHSH and CDR2 is LQKENI. CDR3 residues: CASSPPTGKETQYF. The CDR3 nucleotides are TGTGCCAGCTCACCACCTACAGGAAAAGAGACCCAGTACTTC.

This clone was seen once. The CDR3 spells CACSTPTATNEKLFF. Here the CDR3 DNA reads TGTGCCTGCTCGACACCGACAGCAACTAATGAAAAACTGTTTTTT. The chain links TRBV30 to TRBJ1-4, with a possible D match to TRBD1 (5 bases). Germline-derived CDR1 and CDR2 are GTSNPN and SVGIG (reference sequence). V was shortened by 6 bases and J by 0 bases, with 14 bases between the two germline ends. This CDR3 region has 15 residues.

This clone was seen a handful of times. The chain links TRBV6-6 to TRBJ1-2; D may be TRBD1 (5 bases). The CDR3 is made up of 16 amino acids. Germline assignment: CDR1 MNHNY and CDR2 SVGAGI (reference sequence). Trimming left V 0 bases short and J 2 bases short, with 13 bases between. The CDR3 DNA follows: TGTGCCAGCAGTTACTCCGCCGCGGGGGGGAACTATGGCTACACCTTC. This encodes CASSYSAAGGNYGYTF.

The CDR3 coding sequence is TGCGCCAGCAGTCCAGGGTTTTATAGCAATCAGCCCCAGCATTTT. Translated: CASSPGFYSNQPQHF. The rearrangement links TRBV10-2 to TRBJ1-5, with D possibly matching TRBD1 (5 bases). CDR1 is WSHSY, CDR2 SAAADI, per germline. V lost 5 bases and J lost 0, with 11 bases in between. The CDR3 contains 15 residues.

The chain has TRBV19 and TRBJ2-6; D uncertain. The germline gives CDR1 LNHDA, CDR2 SQIVND (reference sequence). The germline V and J ends were trimmed by 10 bases and 2 bases, with 12 bases remaining between them. The CDR3 consists of 14 residues. CDR3 DNA: TGTGCCACCGCCATTAGTGCTGGGGCCAACGTCCTGACTTTC. Its translation: CATAISAGANVLTF.

V is TRBV15 and J is TRBJ2-5; no clear D gene. CDR1 and CDR2 from the germline V gene are LNHNV and YYDKDF (reference sequence). This CDR3 has 17 residues. Trimming stripped 0 bases from V and 0 bases from J, with 14 bases between. CDR3 DNA: TGTGCCACCAGCAGAGATCGAATGCGAGAGTACCAAGAGACCCAGTACTTC. Encoded protein: CATSRDRMREYQETQYF. Filled out from reference TRBV15 and TRBJ2-5, the complete variable domain reads DAMVIQNPRYQVTQFGKPVTLSCSQTLNHNVMYWYQQKSSQAPKLLFHYYDKDFNNEADTPDNFQSRRPNTSFCFLDIRSPGLGDTAMYLCATSRDRMREYQETQYFGPGTRLLVL.

The chain is built from TRBV11-2 and TRBJ1-1; D remains ambiguous. CDR1 and CDR2 (germline): SGHAT, FQNNGV. V was trimmed by 5 bases and J by 6 bases, leaving 19 bases between them. The CDR3 runs 15 residues. CDR3: CASSPRFGLKPEAFF. CDR3 sequence (DNA): TGTGCCAGCAGCCCTCGGTTTGGTCTTAAACCTGAAGCTTTCTTT. Together with reference TRBV11-2 and TRBJ1-1, the CDR3 gives the full variable domain: EAGVAQSPRYKIIEKRQSVAFWCNPISGHATLYWYQQILGQGPKLLIQFQNNGVVDDSQLPKDRFSAERLKGVDSTLKIQPAKLEDSAVYLCASSPRFGLKPEAFFGQGTRLTVV.

The chain uses TRBV18 and TRBJ2-5; 8 positions match TRBD1. The germline CDR1 and CDR2 sequences are KGHSH and LQKENI. This CDR3 has 13 amino acids. J gave up 2 bases and V 6 bases, and 2 bases lay outside the gene matches. CDR3 amino acids: CASSRDRQETQYF. The CDR3 nucleotides read TGTGCCAGCTCCCGGGACAGGCAAGAGACCCAGTACTTC.

The J gene is TRBJ2-7, the V gene TRBV28; TRBD2 matches 7 bases. Germline V gene data show CDR1 as MDHEN and CDR2 as SYDVKM. Unmatched junction bases numbered 9, after V lost 5 bases and J lost 5 bases. This CDR3 is 14 amino acids long. The CDR3 spells CASSPWGGGNEQYF. The CDR3 bases are TGTGCCAGCAGTCCCTGGGGGGGAGGCAACGAGCAGTACTTC.

The chain recombines TRBV5-8 with TRBJ1-5; weak D call: TRBD1 (5 bases). Germline V lookup: CDR1 SGHTS, CDR2 YDEGEE. The CDR3 consists of 14 residues. V was pared by 5 bases and J by 8 bases, with 17 bases between. The CDR3 DNA is TGTGCCAGCAGTAAAGACCCGGGGGAAGAGCCCCAGCATTTT. This codes for CASSKDPGEEPQHF.

V is TRBV7-2 and J is TRBJ2-7; D not resolved. CDR3 length: 14 residues. Looked up from germline, CDR1 is SGHTA and CDR2 is FQGNSA. Trimming pared 5 bases from V and 0 bases from J, leaving 11 bases between. CDR3 in DNA: TGTGCCAGCAGCCACTCGTTAAGCTCCTACGAGCAGTACTTC. It translates to CASSHSLSSYEQYF. Combining the CDR3 with reference TRBV7-2 and TRBJ2-7 gives the whole variable domain GAGVSQSPSNKVTEKGKDVELRCDPISGHTALYWYRQSLGQGLEFLIYFQGNSAPDKSGLPSDRFSAERTGGSVSTLTIQRTQQEDSAVYLCASSHSLSSYEQYFGPGTRLTVT.

This clone was recorded once. The V and J genes are TRBV9 and TRBJ1-2, with 7 bases that match TRBD1. The CDR3 loop spans 12 amino acids. Losses at the gene ends were 4 bases for V and 6 bases for J; bases not matched to a gene: 3. Per the germline V gene, CDR1 is SGDLS and CDR2 is YYNGEE. In DNA form, the CDR3 reads TGTGCCAGCAGCAGGACAGGAGATGGCTACACCTTC. Translated: CASSRTGDGYTF.

This chain connects TRBV7-8 to TRBJ1-5; a possible D gene is TRBD1 (5 bases). Germline V gene lookup returns CDR1 SGHVS and CDR2 FQNEAQ. Trimming stripped 1 base from V and 0 bases from J, with 7 bases between. CDR3 length equals 15 residues. CDR3 sequence: CASSLGRVSNQPQHF. DNA for the CDR3: TGTGCCAGCAGCTTAGGCAGGGTTAGCAATCAGCCCCAGCATTTT. Complete variable domain (other parts from reference TRBV7-8 and TRBJ1-5): GAGVSQSPRYKVAKRGQDVALRCDPISGHVSLFWYQQALGQGPEFLTYFQNEAQLDKSGLPSDRFFAERPEGSVSTLKIQRTQQEDSAVYLCASSLGRVSNQPQHFGDGTRLSIL.

The rearrangement links TRBV7-9 to TRBJ1-5, with 7 positions matching TRBD1. Germline CDR1 SEHNR, CDR2 FQNEAQ (reference sequence). This CDR3 has 17 amino acids. V lost 2 bases to trimming and J lost 4 bases; unmatched junction nucleotides: 11. CDR3 residues: CASSLSWDSETNQPQHF. The CDR3 region has the DNA TGTGCCAGCAGCTTATCTTGGGACAGTGAGACTAATCAGCCCCAGCATTTT.